A selection of T cell receptor beta chains follows, all from one sample in a study of metastatic and nonmetastatic thyroid tumors. Through MiXCR, TCRdb re-clonotyped the PCR reads. The sample lists 20,000 to 25,000 clones; 20% to 25% were seen once. Sequencing was performed on adjacent normal tissue. The receptors here all came from a female donor with papillary thyroid cancer or a benign thyroid nodule (not recorded which). Some clones in this sample may be carry-over from other donors' samples. Both conserved end residues are part of each CDR3. The D gene is left open where the match is weak. Only some rows state a clone size, as once, few, many or a class for expanded clones.

medium-sized	TRBJ2-7	TRBD2	TRBV11-2	TGTGCCAGCAGCGTCAGACTAGCGGGTCCTACCTACGAGCAGTACTTC	CASSVRLAGPTYEQYF
few	TRBJ2-1	TRBD2	TRBV24-1	TGTGCCATATCTAGCGGGAGGGATATGAATGAGCAGTTCTTC	CAISSGRDMNEQFF
many	TRBJ1-2	.	TRBV4-2	TGTGCCAGCAGCCAAGATCAGGAGAGTCACTATGGCTACACCTTC	CASSQDQESHYGYTF
many	TRBJ2-3	.	TRBV30	TGTGCCTGGGGCGGAGGAGTGCACCAAACAGATACGCAGTATTTT	CAWGGGVHQTDTQYF
many	TRBJ2-7	.	TRBV5-5	TGTGCCAGCAGCTTGTCAGAGGGATCCGCCTACGAGCAGTACTTC	CASSLSEGSAYEQYF
many	TRBJ1-6	.	TRBV6-1	TGTGCCAGCAGGTGGGACAATAATTCACCCCTCCACTTT	CASRWDNNSPLHF
many	TRBJ1-2	.	TRBV19	TGTGCCAGTAGTAACGGGAGACTAAGCTACACCTTC	CASSNGRLSYTF
.	TRBJ2-2	TRBD2	TRBV19	TGTGCCAGTAGTATACTCCCCCTTAGCGGGAGTGAAAGAGGGGAGCTGTCTTTT	CASSILPLSGSERGELSF
.	TRBJ1-1	.	TRBV5-6	TGTGCCAGCAGCTTTTTGGACGGCTCTGAAGCTTTCTTT	CASSFLDGSEAFF
many	TRBJ2-7	TRBD2	TRBV5-4	TGTGCCAGCAGCGGAGCCCTAGCGGTCTCCTACGAGCAGTACTTC	CASSGALAVSYEQYF
many	TRBJ1-2	.	TRBV29-1	TGCAGCGCCTCGGGAGGTACTTCTAACTATGGCTACACCTTC	CSASGGTSNYGYTF
.	TRBJ2-1	TRBD2	TRBV6-1	TGTGCCAGCAGTGATACTAGCGGCCGGGTGGGTGAGCAGTTCTTC	CASSDTSGRVGEQFF
many	TRBJ2-2	.	TRBV19	TGTGCCAGTAGTATTCGGGGGTTGAACACCGGGGAGCTGTTTTTT	CASSIRGLNTGELFF
medium-sized	TRBJ2-7	TRBD1	TRBV20-1	TGCAGTGCTAGCGGACAGGGCTACGAGCAGTACTTC	CSASGQGYEQYF
many	TRBJ1-1	.	TRBV3-1	TGTGCCAGCAGCTCCCAGGGGTACACTGAAGCTTTCTTT	CASSSQGYTEAFF
many	TRBJ1-1	TRBD1	TRBV20-1	TGCAGTGCTAGAGGGACAGGCGAGAACACTGAAGCTTTCTTT	CSARGTGENTEAFF
.	TRBJ1-2	.	TRBV30	TGTGCCTGGAGTCAGGGAATAGGGAGCTATGGCTACACCTTC	CAWSQGIGSYGYTF
many	TRBJ2-3	.	TRBV30	TGTGCCTGGAGTCAGGGCGTGGGTACAGATACGCAGTATTTT	CAWSQGVGTDTQYF
few	TRBJ1-1	.	TRBV6-4	TGTGCCAGGAGGGGACACCAGAACACTGAAGCTTTCTTT	CARRGHQNTEAFF
many	TRBJ2-7	.	TRBV15	TGTGCCACCAGCAGCCACACTAGGACCGAGCAGTACTTC	CATSSHTRTEQYF
many	TRBJ1-5	.	TRBV4-2	TGTGCCAGCAGCCCTCGAGATAACCGGCGTGCGGGGGGCAATCAGCCCCAGCATTTT	CASSPRDNRRAGGNQPQHF
many	TRBJ1-6	.	TRBV9	TGTGCCAGCAGCGGGGGGCAGGATAATTCACCCCTCCACTTT	CASSGGQDNSPLHF
few	TRBJ1-5	.	TRBV28	TGTGCCAGCAGCCTCACCCGGGAGACCCAGCATTTT	CASSLTRETQHF